This T cell receptor beta chain stems from a study of control samples from healthy donors and cancer patients. The CDR3 has 14 residues. V gave up 3 bases and J gave up 4 bases, with 10 bases separating them. Germline-derived CDR1 and CDR2 are DFQATT and SNEGSKA (reference sequence). Generated by immunoSEQ multiplex PCR, the TCRdb table keeps only in-frame clones and is missing some. Of about 160,000 clones in the sample, about 94% were seen once. Sequencing used blood. V and J are TRBV20-1 and TRBJ1-6; TRBD1 is a possible D gene (5 bases). The source of this sequence is a woman in her forties in good health. The chain's CDR3 is CSASLGQYNSPLHF. Here the CDR3 DNA reads TGCAGTGCTAGTTTGGGGCAGTATAATTCACCCCTCCACTTT.